Below are 5 T cell receptor beta chains sequenced from a single sample in a study of T cells in women clearing cervical HPV infection. The assay was immunoSEQ multiplex PCR, and TCRdb's table has in-frame clones only and misses some. The sample has 30,000 to 50,000 clones. The sample consisted of blood buffy coat. These receptors all stem from a woman aged 18 to 69 with a cervical HPV16 infection that either progressed to CIN3+ or cleared (not recorded which).

A word on this clone: The CDR3 extends 3 residues past the end of the read, so its final part is completed from the germline J gene. This chain joins TRBV20-1 and TRBJ2-1, with a tentative D call TRBD2 (5 bases). The CDR3 has 16 amino acids. Looked up from germline, CDR1 is DFQATT and CDR2 is SNEGSKA (reference sequence). The V end lost 3 bases, the J end lost 1 base, and 16 bases lay between the germline ends. CDR3 DNA (partial): TGCAGTGCTAGTCGAGGGCCACCTCAATCCTACAATGAG. It yields the protein CSASRGPPQSYNE. The full CDR3 is CSASRGPPQSYNEQFF.

On this clone itself: The observed sequence ends 3 residues before the CDR3 terminus, with the missing tail filled in from the germline J gene. The rearrangement links TRBV2 to TRBJ2-1, with D maybe TRBD1 (5 bases). Germline V gene lookup returns CDR1 SNHLY and CDR2 FYNNEI. The CDR3 is 12 residues long. V was shortened by 7 bases and J by 2 bases, with 6 bases between the two germline ends. CDR3 region: CASKDTYNEQFF. The sequenced part of the CDR3 DNA is TGTGCCAGCAAGGACACCTACAATGAG.

This CDR3 reads CASSPKRAFTYEQYF. The DNA read from the CDR3 is TGTGCCAGCAGCCCCAAGAGGGCTTTTACCTACGAG. This rearrangement joins TRBV14 to TRBJ2-7; TRBD2 is a possible D gene (5 bases). Read data end 3 residues before the CDR3 end; the end is taken from the germline J gene. Germline CDR1 and CDR2: SGHDN and FVKESK. Trimming cost V 4 bases and J 2 bases, with 15 bases left between them. This CDR3 spans 15 amino acids. The whole variable domain, remainder taken from reference TRBV14 and TRBJ2-7, is EAGVTQFPSHSVIEKGQTVTLRCDPISGHDNLYWYRRVMGKEIKFLLHFVKESKQDESGMPNNRFLAERTGGTYSTLKVQPAELEDSGVYFCASSPKRAFTYEQYFGPGTRLTVT.

Details on this clone: The sequence runs out 3 residues before the end of the CDR3; the remainder is reconstructed from the germline J gene. The chain links TRBV10-2 to TRBJ2-1, with 9 bases aligning to TRBD2. The germline gives CDR1 WSHSY, CDR2 SAAADI. The V segment lost 7 bases and the J segment 6 bases; nucleotides outside the gene matches: 7. This CDR3 has 14 amino acids. CDR3 amino acids: CASTLAGLSNEQFF. CDR3 DNA, as far as it was read: TGCGCCAGCACACTAGCGGGCCTCTCCAATGAG.

As to this clone: The read is 3 residues too short to cover the CDR3 end, so that end is filled in from the germline J gene. This chain joins TRBV2 and TRBJ2-7, with D possibly being TRBD2 (6 bases). Trimming pared 8 bases from V and 5 bases from J, leaving 10 bases between. The CDR3 runs 11 residues. Germline CDR1 and CDR2: SNHLY and FYNNEI. The CDR3 protein is CASGGANEQYF. The DNA read from the CDR3 is TGTGCCAGCGGCGGGGCGAACGAG.